Presented here are 18 T cell receptor beta chains from one specimen sequenced in a study of blood T cell repertoires in COVID-19. Sequenced by immunoSEQ multiplex PCR; TCRdb stores in-frame clones only, minus some. This table has 140,000 to 150,000 clones, 88% appearing once. The sequenced sample was peripheral blood. These TCRs come from a woman aged 50 to 60 with acute or convalescent COVID-19.

The V call is TRBV27, the J call TRBJ1-5; D gene unclear. V dropped 6 bases and J dropped 0 bases, with 12 bases sitting between them. The germline V gene has CDR1 MNHEY and CDR2 SMNVEV (reference sequence). The CDR3 consists of 15 residues. The CDR3 is CASRWSANSNQPQHF. The CDR3 DNA sequence: TGTGCCAGCAGGTGGTCTGCTAATAGCAATCAGCCCCAGCATTTT.

In the case of this clone: At one of its ends the junction is not consistent with the germline gene, which may arise from a read error. In the same sample, other DNA sequences code for this CDR3. In nucleotides, the CDR3 is TGTGCCAGCAGCTGGACAGGGGGCATCTACGAGCAGTACTTT. It yields the protein CASSWTGGIYEQYF. The V and J genes are TRBV2 and TRBJ2-7, with 11 bases aligning to TRBD1. Germline V lookup: CDR1 SNHLY, CDR2 FYNNEI. The CDR3 covers 14 residues.

This clone has only one observation. In nucleotides, the CDR3 is TGTGCCAGTAGTATGACCGACGGGAGGTTCGGCTACGAGCAGTACTTC. It codes for CASSMTDGRFGYEQYF. V gene TRBV19 combines with J gene TRBJ2-7; 7 bases align to TRBD2. V lost 3 bases, J lost 3 bases, and 11 bases stayed unmatched. Germline V lookup: CDR1 LNHDA, CDR2 SQIVND (reference sequence). The CDR3 runs 16 residues.

The rearrangement uses TRBV5-1 and TRBJ1-2, with TRBD1 identical over 7 bases. The junction had 8 bases not matched to a gene; V was cut back by 5 bases and J by 4 bases. CDR1 is SGHRS and CDR2 is YFSETQ in the germline V gene. This CDR3 has 14 amino acids. The CDR3: CASRTETGIYGYTF. The CDR3 coding sequence is TGCGCCAGCAGAACCGAGACAGGGATCTATGGCTACACCTTC.

V and J are TRBV19 and TRBJ1-2; 7 nucleotides match TRBD1. The CDR3 runs to 15 residues. Germline assignment: CDR1 LNHDA and CDR2 SQIVND (reference sequence). Unmatched junction bases numbered 14, after V lost 5 bases and J lost 8 bases. DNA for the CDR3: TGTGCCAGTAGTCTTGGGACAGCCGGACTCCGCGGCTACACCTTC. Translation: CASSLGTAGLRGYTF.

The V gene is TRBV7-9, the J gene TRBJ2-1; D is unclear. CDR1 is SEHNR, CDR2 FQNEAQ, per germline (reference sequence). V was clipped by 3 bases and J by 9 bases, with 6 bases between them. The CDR3 loop spans 11 amino acids. The CDR3 DNA is TGTGCCAGCAGCTTTACTTCTGAGCAGTTCTTC. Its translation is CASSFTSEQFF. The full variable domain, in which reference TRBV7-9 and TRBJ2-1 provide the parts outside the CDR3, is DTGVSQNPRHKITKRGQNVTFRCDPISEHNRLYWYRQTLGQGPEFLTYFQNEAQLEKSRLLSDRFSAERPKGSFSTLEIQRTEQGDSAMYLCASSFTSEQFFGPGTRLTVL.

The chain recombines TRBV18 with TRBJ1-5; TRBD1 agrees at 8 bases. Germline V gene sequence: CDR1 KGHSH, CDR2 LQKENI. The trim removed 3 bases at V and 6 bases at J, leaving 4 bases unmatched. The CDR3 has 14 amino acids. The CDR3 DNA reads TGTGCCAGCTCACCGGGACAGGTGGTTCAGCCCCAGCATTTT. This translates into CASSPGQVVQPQHF.

The rearrangement uses TRBV3-1 (or the pseudogene TRBV3-2) and TRBJ1-5; 7 nucleotides agree with TRBD1. The CDR3 is 17 amino acids. Trimming cost V 1 base and J 3 bases; bases outside gene matches: 9. Germline CDR1 reads LGHDT; CDR2 reads YNNKEL (reference sequence). CDR3 bases: TGTGCCAGCAGCCAAGGTAGTCGACAGGGTCCCAATCAGCCCCAGCATTTT. This sequence encodes CASSQGSRQGPNQPQHF.

Concerning this clone itself: One end of the junction fails to match germline, which may point to a read error. The chain recombines TRBV7-7 with TRBJ2-2; possibly TRBD1 for D (6 bases). CDR3 length equals 16 residues. Germline loops: CDR1 SSHAT, CDR2 FNYEAQ (reference sequence). CDR3 DNA sequence: TGTGCTAGCAGTTCTGCCCCGGGACACGTTACCGGGGAGCTGTTTTTT. This sequence encodes CASSSAPGHVTGELFF.

This clone was detected a few times. The genes are TRBV20-1 and TRBJ2-3, with 7 bases matching TRBD1. After removal of 5 bases from V and 0 bases from J, the junction contained 8 bases not matched to a gene. Germline V CDR1 and CDR2: DFQATT, SNEGSKA (reference sequence). The CDR3 has 15 amino acids. This chain's CDR3 is CSARGQDSSTDTQYF. The CDR3 DNA sequence: TGCAGTGCTCGTGGACAGGACTCTAGCACAGATACGCAGTATTTT.

V usage is TRBV5-1 and J usage is TRBJ2-7, with TRBD2 identical over 9 bases. The CDR3 spans 16 residues. Losses at the gene ends were 2 bases for V and 6 bases for J; bases not matched to a gene: 12. In germline, CDR1 is SGHRS, CDR2 YFSETQ. Here the CDR3 DNA reads TGCGCCAGCAGCTTTGAAGGCGGGAGGGCCCGAGGCGAGCAGTACTTC. Its protein is CASSFEGGRARGEQYF.

This clone was observed a handful of times. The rearrangement links TRBV5-3 to TRBJ1-5, with 8 bases fitting TRBD1. TRBV5-3 is an ORF, and what it does is uncertain. V dropped 4 bases and J dropped 4; count of bases not matched to a gene: 10. The CDR3 length is 16 residues. The CDR3: CARSPPRQGRNQPQHF. The DNA for the CDR3 is TGTGCCAGAAGCCCGCCTCGACAGGGGAGGAATCAGCCCCAGCATTTT.

The CDR3 loop is CASSLQNQPQHF. The DNA of the CDR3 is TGTGCCAGCAGCTTACAAAATCAGCCCCAGCATTTT. This chain links TRBV7-9 with TRBJ1-5; the D is unclear. Germline CDR1 and CDR2: SEHNR and FQNEAQ (reference sequence). The ends were cut back, 2 bases at V and 4 bases at J, with 3 bases in the middle. The CDR3 covers 12 residues.

The chain links TRBV6-5 to TRBJ1-5, with D possibly matching TRBD1 (5 bases). Per the germline V gene, CDR1 is MNHEY and CDR2 is SVGAGI. CDR3 length: 13 amino acids. Trimming removed 6 bases at V and 4 bases at J, with 10 bases between. CDR3 residues: CASSPGGNQPQHF. DNA of the CDR3: TGTGCCAGCAGCCCGGGGGGGAATCAGCCCCAGCATTTT.

This clone appeared a single time. CDR3 nucleotides: TGTGCCAGCAGTTTATTCATCGCGACTAGCGGAGCAAATACGCAGTATTTT. It codes for CASSLFIATSGANTQYF. The chain has TRBV27 and TRBJ2-3; TRBD2 agrees at 9 bases. The V gene end was trimmed by 1 base and the J gene end by 7 bases; junction bases not matched to a gene: 12. Germline CDR1 reads MNHEY; CDR2 reads SMNVEV (reference sequence). This CDR3 is 17 amino acids long.

The chain carries TRBV5-1 and TRBJ2-3; D possibly corresponds to TRBD1 (6 bases). Trimming took 2 bases from V and 6 from J, leaving 10 bases between them. Germline V gene lookup returns CDR1 SGHRS and CDR2 YFSETQ. CDR3 length equals 13 residues. The CDR3 reads CASSFPGEDTQYF. As DNA, the CDR3 is TGCGCCAGCAGCTTTCCAGGGGAGGATACGCAGTATTTT. Full variable domain (outside the CDR3, taken from reference TRBV5-1 and TRBJ2-3): KAGVTQTPRYLIKTRGQQVTLSCSPISGHRSVSWYQQTPGQGLQFLFEYFSETQRNKGNFPGRFSGRQFSNSRSEMNVSTLELGDSALYLCASSFPGEDTQYFGPGTRLTVL.

The genes are TRBV19 and TRBJ2-2, with a weak D call TRBD1 (6 bases). The ends were cut back, 7 bases at V and 4 bases at J, with 16 bases in the middle. The CDR3 runs 15 residues. Germline V gene lookup returns CDR1 LNHDA and CDR2 SQIVND (reference sequence). The CDR3 is CASIFDRRGTGELFF. CDR3 bases: TGTGCCAGTATATTCGACAGGCGAGGCACCGGGGAGCTGTTTTTT.

J is TRBJ1-3 and V is TRBV3-1 (or the pseudogene TRBV3-2); D ambiguous. CDR3 length equals 16 residues. Germline CDR1 and CDR2: LGHDT and YNNKEL (reference sequence). Trimming shortened V by 1 base and J by 4 bases, and 14 bases separated the two germline ends. CDR3 DNA: TGTGCCAGCAGCCAAGGTCCTTCCTCGGGAGGAAACACCATATATTTT. The encoded protein is CASSQGPSSGGNTIYF.